These 4 T cell receptor beta chains were all obtained from the same sample, sequenced in a study of T cell changes during pregnancy in multiple sclerosis. Using immunoSEQ multiplex PCR, the repertoire was profiled, and TCRdb retains in-frame clones only, with some absent. The table has 60,000 to 85,000 clones, about 91% seen once. The source material was peripheral blood, sampled in the first trimester of pregnancy. Receptors originate from a female donor with multiple sclerosis, enrolled in a pregnancy study.

The chain joins TRBV5-4 to TRBJ2-3; a possible D gene is TRBD1 (6 bases). The CDR3 runs to 14 residues. The V and J ends lost 0 bases and 6 bases respectively, with 11 bases between them. The germline V gene encodes CDR1 SGHNT and CDR2 YYREEE (reference sequence). In DNA form, the CDR3 reads TGTGCCAGCAGCTTGGAACAGGGCAGGGATACGCAGTATTTT. Translated: CASSLEQGRDTQYF.

The chain couples TRBV27 to TRBJ1-2, with 8 bases aligning to TRBD1. Trimming cost V 6 bases and J 2 bases; bases outside gene matches: 2. The V gene's germline CDR1 is MNHEY and CDR2 SMNVEV (reference sequence). The CDR3 is 13 residues long. The CDR3 nucleotides are TGTGCCAGCAGGTACAGGGGGAACTATGGCTACACCTTC. Its translation: CASRYRGNYGYTF.

Comment on this clone: A read error may produce the germline difference seen at one junction end. The CDR3 sequence: CASSFRDRGLEDEF. The CDR3 region has the DNA TGTGCCAGCAGCTTCCGGGACAGGGGATTGGAGGACGAATTC. The chain carries TRBV5-6 and TRBJ2-7, with 10 bases that match TRBD1. Germline CDR1 reads SGHDT; CDR2 reads YYEEEE. This CDR3 comprises 14 residues.

The chain carries TRBV6-1 and TRBJ1-2; tentatively, D is TRBD1 (6 bases). Germline V gene data show CDR1 as MNHNS and CDR2 as SASEGT. This CDR3 has 13 amino acids. Deletions cut 1 base from V and 8 bases from J, with 11 bases between. The CDR3 region has the DNA TGTGCCAGCAGTGAAGATGGCGGGGGCGGCTACACCTTC. As protein: CASSEDGGGGYTF.